A single sample gave rise to the 20 T cell receptor beta chains below, sequenced in a study of post-analysis software for immune sequencing data. Findings and caveats of the study: Roughly five TRBV segments appeared more often in patients than in controls, and TRBV5-6, TRBV5-1 and TRBV20-1 were among these.

cDNA libraries for TCR beta contained unique molecular identifiers. TCRdb re-called the PCR reads with MiXCR, one entry per CDR3 protein. The profile shows approximately 460,000 distinct CDR3 sequences, approximately 45% of them singletons. No antigens are known for them. The sequenced sample consisted of blood. The receptors here all came from a girl aged 10 to 17 with multiple sclerosis.

The genes are TRBV5-1 and TRBJ2-7; either TRBD1 or TRBD2 may fit D (6 bases each). Between the trimmed V and J ends, which lost 4 bases and 4 bases, there was a span of 24 bases. This CDR3 has 17 residues. Germline loops: CDR1 SGHRS, CDR2 YFSETQ. The CDR3 loop reads CASSLGGQQGKSYEQYF. CDR3 DNA sequence: TGCGCCAGCAGCCTTGGAGGGCAACAGGGAAAAAGTTACGAGCAGTACTTC.

Only a few counts were recorded for this clonotype. V and J are TRBV13 and TRBJ2-5, with 10 positions matching TRBD2. Unmatched junction bases numbered 2, after V lost 5 bases and J lost 2 bases. The CDR3 length is 14 residues. Germline values: CDR1 PRHDT, CDR2 FYEKMQ (reference sequence). CDR3 residues: CASSGLAAQETQYF. The CDR3 region has the DNA TGTGCCAGCAGCGGACTAGCGGCACAAGAGACCCAGTACTTC.

The V and J genes are TRBV20-1 and TRBJ2-1, with 7 bases aligning to TRBD2. This CDR3 contains 17 residues. With 5 bases clipped from V and 0 bases from J, the junction kept 13 bases outside the gene matches. Germline assignment: CDR1 DFQATT and CDR2 SNEGSKA (reference sequence). This CDR3 is CSAQAGLSISSYNEQFF. The CDR3 region has the DNA TGCAGTGCTCAAGCGGGACTATCCATAAGCTCCTACAATGAGCAGTTCTTC.

The rearrangement joins TRBV4-3 to TRBJ2-3, with 8 bases matching TRBD1. This CDR3 region has 15 residues. The J segment lost 3 bases and the V segment lost 4 bases, leaving 6 bases of the junction unmatched. The germline V gene has CDR1 LGHNA and CDR2 YSLEER. CDR3 sequence reads: CASSPGGVWTDTQYF. The CDR3 bases are TGCGCCAGCAGCCCAGGGGGCGTTTGGACAGATACGCAGTATTTT.

This clonotype appeared once. The chain combines TRBV7-9 with TRBJ1-6; possibly TRBD1 for D (5 bases). V gave up 4 bases and J gave up 6 bases, with 10 bases separating them. CDR1 is SEHNR and CDR2 is FQNEAQ in the germline V gene (reference sequence). The CDR3 is made up of 14 amino acids. The CDR3 nucleotides read TGTGCCAGCAGCTGGGGACGGGGTAATTCACCCCTCCACTTT. Residues: CASSWGRGNSPLHF.

The chain carries TRBV3-1 and TRBJ2-1, with a tentative D call TRBD2 (6 bases). The CDR3 contains 17 residues. The ends were cut back, 3 bases at V and 0 bases at J, with 15 bases in the middle. The germline CDR1 and CDR2 sequences are LGHDT and YNNKEL (reference sequence). Here the CDR3 reads CASSQGTRGSSYNEQFF. As DNA, the CDR3 is TGTGCCAGCAGCCAGGGGACTCGCGGTAGCTCCTACAATGAGCAGTTCTTC.

The chain uses TRBV29-1 and TRBJ2-4; a weak D match, TRBD1 (5 bases). Matching the DNA end better, TRBJ2-7 makes the J call doubtful. Germline lookup yields CDR1 SQVTM and CDR2 ANQGSEA. This CDR3 has 13 residues. The CDR3 nucleotides are TGCAGCGTTGCGGCAGGGTCATTCTACGAGCAGTACTTC. The encoded protein is CSVAAGSFYEQYF.

The chain links TRBV28 to TRBJ1-5; a possible D gene is TRBD1 (5 bases). Germline V gives CDR1 MDHEN, CDR2 SYDVKM. There are 14 residues in the CDR3. V lost 4 bases and J lost 6, with 13 bases in between. The CDR3 sequence: CASSSGTYLQPQHF. Written as DNA, the CDR3 is TGTGCCAGCAGTTCTGGGACGTACCTTCAGCCCCAGCATTTT.

This CDR3 is CASSQDTRANEQFF. As DNA, the CDR3 is TGCGCCAGCAGCCAAGATACGAGAGCCAATGAGCAGTTCTTC. The chain links TRBV4-3 to TRBJ2-1, with D unresolved. Trimming pared 0 bases from V and 6 bases from J, leaving 9 bases between. The CDR3 has 14 residues. Germline CDR1 and CDR2: LGHNA and YSLEER.

There are a few counts of this clonotype. The chain links TRBV11-2 to TRBJ1-2; D remains ambiguous. Germline CDR1 SGHAT, CDR2 FQNNGV. The V end lost 5 bases, the J end lost 5 bases, and 15 bases lay between the germline ends. CDR3 length equals 14 residues. In DNA form, the CDR3 reads TGTGCCAGCAGCCCCTTGATCGAGGGTTATGGCTACACCTTC. This encodes CASSPLIEGYGYTF.

CDR3 protein: CAISVNRDQEKLFF. DNA of the CDR3: TGTGCCATCAGTGTAAACAGGGACCAGGAAAAACTGTTTTTT. The chain employs TRBV10-3 and TRBJ1-4; D perhaps matches TRBD1 (6 bases). The CDR3 extends over 14 amino acids. Germline CDR1 ENHRY, CDR2 SYGVKD. V was trimmed by 4 bases and J by 8 bases, leaving 14 bases between them.

This clonotype was seen a handful of times. The V call is TRBV20-1, the J call TRBJ2-7, with 7 bases that match TRBD1. Germline V CDR1 and CDR2: DFQATT, SNEGSKA (reference sequence). The CDR3 covers 11 residues. The CDR3 DNA is TGCAGCCCCGAGGGGGCCCACGAGCAGTACTTC. Protein sequence: CSPEGAHEQYF.

The chain links TRBV7-9 to TRBJ2-1; D might be TRBD1 or TRBD2, each matching 5 bases. CDR1 and CDR2 from the germline V gene are SEHNR and FQNEAQ (reference sequence). Trimming stripped 0 bases from V and 1 base from J, with 16 bases between. The CDR3 contains 18 residues. The CDR3, as DNA: TGTGCCAGCAGCTTAGCCATAGGGACGTCTTTATCCTACAATGAGCAGTTCTTC. Its translation: CASSLAIGTSLSYNEQFF.

CDR3 loop: CASSSSGTSGLHEQFF. For the CDR3, the DNA is TGTGCCAGCAGTTCATCCGGGACTAGCGGCCTTCATGAGCAGTTCTTC. The chain joins TRBV12-3 or TRBV12-4 to TRBJ2-1, with 11 positions matching TRBD2. Losses at the gene ends were 4 bases for V and 8 bases for J; bases not matched to a gene: 10. CDR3 length equals 16 residues.

In this sample, this clonotype turned up many times. The V and J genes are TRBV6-5 and TRBJ2-7, with D unresolved. The CDR3 has 14 amino acids. Trimming left V 5 bases short and J 6 bases short, with 17 bases between. The germline gives CDR1 MNHEY, CDR2 SVGAGI. CDR3 sequence: CASSDRWTVSEQYF. CDR3 coding DNA: TGTGCCAGCAGTGACCGCTGGACCGTATCCGAGCAGTACTTC.

This chain's CDR3 is CASSVSNQPQHF. CDR3 sequence (DNA): TGTGCCAGCAGCGTCAGCAATCAGCCCCAGCATTTT. V is TRBV7-9 and J is TRBJ1-5; D gene ambiguous. In germline, CDR1 is SEHNR, CDR2 FQNEAQ (reference sequence). Trimming took 5 bases from V and 1 from J, leaving 3 bases between them. This CDR3 has 12 amino acids.

The CDR3 protein is CANAGTGNYGYTF. As DNA, the CDR3 is TGTGCCAACGCCGGGACAGGGAACTATGGCTACACCTTC. The V gene is TRBV7-2, the J gene TRBJ1-2; 9 bases line up with TRBD1. The CDR3 length is 13 residues. The germline CDR1 and CDR2 sequences are SGHTA and FQGNSA. V was clipped by 10 bases and J by 2 bases; unmatched bases: 5.

The chain couples TRBV5-1 to TRBJ2-3; D gene ambiguous. Trimming removed 0 bases at V and 5 bases at J, with 7 bases between. Germline lookup yields CDR1 SGHRS and CDR2 YFSETQ. This CDR3 region has 13 residues. The CDR3 reads CASSLGEEDTQYF. DNA of the CDR3: TGCGCCAGCAGCTTGGGTGAGGAAGATACGCAGTATTTT.

V usage is TRBV27 and J usage is TRBJ1-2; 9 nucleotides align to TRBD1. The CDR3 sequence is 15 residues long. The germline gives CDR1 MNHEY, CDR2 SMNVEV (reference sequence). The trim removed 3 bases at V and 4 bases at J, leaving 6 bases unmatched. CDR3 region: CASSFNRDRAYGYTF. CDR3 in DNA: TGTGCCAGCAGTTTTAACCGGGACAGGGCCTATGGCTACACCTTC.

The table lists this clonotype with a few counts. The chain employs TRBV10-1 and TRBJ2-7, with TRBD2 identical over 7 bases. This CDR3 spans 15 amino acids. The J segment lost 2 bases and the V segment lost 2 bases, leaving 6 bases of the junction unmatched. CDR1 WNHNN and CDR2 SYGVQD come from the germline V gene (reference sequence). CDR3 sequence (DNA): TGCGCCAGCAGTGAGGGCCTAGCGGAGACCTACGAGCAGTACTTC. Amino acids: CASSEGLAETYEQYF.